A selection of T cell receptor beta chains follows, all from one sample in a study of blood T cell repertoires in COVID-19. Assay: immunoSEQ multiplex PCR; the TCRdb copy retains only in-frame clones and omits some. Counted here are under 150,000 clones, over 75% occurring once; the ten biggest clones make up 1.8%. The sample consisted of peripheral blood. The receptors were sampled from a human donor with active COVID-19. The donor label of this sample is uncertain. Both conserved end residues are part of each CDR3. D genes are given only for firm matches.

v_call: TRBV12-3/TRBV12-4; j_call: TRBJ2-7; d_call: .; cdr3_aa: CASSRRQAHEQYF
v_call: TRBV5-4; j_call: TRBJ2-4; d_call: TRBD2; cdr3_aa: CASSLGGILAKNIQYF
v_call: TRBV10-3; j_call: TRBJ2-3; d_call: TRBD2; cdr3_aa: CAISPSGANTDTQYF
v_call: TRBV3-1/TRBV3-2; j_call: TRBJ2-5; d_call: .; cdr3_aa: CASEGWTGVYQETQYF
v_call: TRBV7-9; j_call: TRBJ1-3; d_call: .; cdr3_aa: CASSLGTGHAGNTIYF
v_call: TRBV7-2; j_call: TRBJ2-2; d_call: TRBD2; cdr3_aa: CASSLDRLAGANTGELFF
v_call: TRBV5-8; j_call: TRBJ2-7; d_call: .; cdr3_aa: CASSLVWQNEQYF
v_call: TRBV7-2; j_call: TRBJ2-3; d_call: TRBD1; cdr3_aa: CASSSAVGQGADTQYF
v_call: TRBV3-1/TRBV3-2; j_call: TRBJ2-6; d_call: .; cdr3_aa: CASSLSEGGANVLTF
v_call: TRBV27; j_call: TRBJ2-1; d_call: .; cdr3_aa: CASALAVSNEQFF
v_call: TRBV4-1; j_call: TRBJ2-3; d_call: TRBD1; cdr3_aa: CASSQEGTGGWDTQYF
v_call: TRBV7-8; j_call: TRBJ2-7; d_call: TRBD2; cdr3_aa: CASSSTRLAGSYEQYF
v_call: TRBV4-1; j_call: TRBJ1-6; d_call: .; cdr3_aa: CASSQTGLNSPLHF
v_call: TRBV20-1; j_call: TRBJ2-7; d_call: TRBD1; cdr3_aa: CSASYGQGYEQYF
v_call: TRBV7-2; j_call: TRBJ2-3; d_call: TRBD1; cdr3_aa: CASPRSQGVADTQYF
v_call: TRBV24-1; j_call: TRBJ1-5; d_call: .; cdr3_aa: CATSWGDQPQHF
v_call: TRBV23-1; j_call: TRBJ2-2; d_call: TRBD1; cdr3_aa: CASSHYGQGGNTGELFF
v_call: TRBV7-9; j_call: TRBJ2-3; d_call: TRBD2; cdr3_aa: CASSNLAATSTDTQYF
v_call: TRBV6-5; j_call: TRBJ1-1; d_call: .; cdr3_aa: CASSYYSREVLTEAFF
v_call: TRBV11-2; j_call: TRBJ2-7; d_call: .; cdr3_aa: CASSLDREEQYF
v_call: TRBV7-8; j_call: TRBJ1-3; d_call: .; cdr3_aa: CASSSSRGLGLSGNTIYF
v_call: TRBV4-3; j_call: TRBJ1-4; d_call: TRBD1; cdr3_aa: CASSQDERGLSNEKLFF
v_call: TRBV10-2; j_call: TRBJ2-2; d_call: .; cdr3_aa: CASSQGGGTGELFF
v_call: TRBV18; j_call: TRBJ2-1; d_call: TRBD1; cdr3_aa: CASSGQGVIGEQFF
v_call: TRBV28; j_call: TRBJ1-5; d_call: .; cdr3_aa: CASTPPGEGQPQHF
v_call: TRBV28; j_call: TRBJ2-5; d_call: .; cdr3_aa: CASRIQGRETQYF
v_call: TRBV28; j_call: TRBJ1-6; d_call: .; cdr3_aa: CASTVDSVNSPLHF
v_call: TRBV7-9; j_call: TRBJ2-7; d_call: .; cdr3_aa: CASSPVGSTYEQYF
v_call: TRBV15; j_call: TRBJ2-1; d_call: .; cdr3_aa: CATSSRGGQNEQFF
v_call: TRBV5-1; j_call: TRBJ1-1; d_call: TRBD1; cdr3_aa: CASRDRGSVNTEAFF
v_call: TRBV28; j_call: TRBJ1-4; d_call: .; cdr3_aa: CASSFTSFTNEKLFF
v_call: TRBV7-9; j_call: TRBJ1-2; d_call: TRBD1; cdr3_aa: CASSWTGLYGYTF
v_call: TRBV19; j_call: TRBJ1-1; d_call: .; cdr3_aa: CASSTPRGKGAFF
v_call: TRBV18; j_call: TRBJ2-3; d_call: .; cdr3_aa: CASSPRPQGDTDTQYF
v_call: TRBV10-3; j_call: TRBJ1-4; d_call: .; cdr3_aa: CAISHTGTLGEKLFF
v_call: TRBV2; j_call: TRBJ2-7; d_call: .; cdr3_aa: CAKDSSSYEQYF
v_call: TRBV4-1; j_call: TRBJ1-2; d_call: TRBD1; cdr3_aa: CASSQGGQGVYGYTF
v_call: TRBV6-6; j_call: TRBJ1-4; d_call: TRBD1; cdr3_aa: CASSTPTGGEEKLFF
v_call: TRBV25-1; j_call: TRBJ1-2; d_call: TRBD1; cdr3_aa: CASSEGNRGHYGYTF
v_call: TRBV5-6; j_call: TRBJ1-5; d_call: .; cdr3_aa: CASSRTAGQPQHF
v_call: TRBV28; j_call: TRBJ1-2; d_call: .; cdr3_aa: CASSLGSTNYGYTF
v_call: TRBV6-1; j_call: TRBJ2-7; d_call: .; cdr3_aa: CASSEVVAYEQYF
v_call: TRBV19; j_call: TRBJ2-7; d_call: .; cdr3_aa: CASSNIFDEQYF
v_call: TRBV18; j_call: TRBJ1-4; d_call: TRBD1; cdr3_aa: CASSPGQGEKLFF
v_call: TRBV5-5; j_call: TRBJ1-2; d_call: TRBD1; cdr3_aa: CASSPGTGATPNYGYTF
v_call: TRBV18; j_call: TRBJ1-4; d_call: .; cdr3_aa: CASSPRGSNEKLFF
v_call: TRBV4-3; j_call: TRBJ2-1; d_call: TRBD2; cdr3_aa: CASSQYLAGVGNEQFF
v_call: TRBV5-1; j_call: TRBJ1-2; d_call: TRBD1; cdr3_aa: CASSRGTGVNYGYTF
v_call: TRBV2; j_call: TRBJ1-2; d_call: .; cdr3_aa: CASRRQDNYGYTF
v_call: TRBV2; j_call: TRBJ2-3; d_call: TRBD1; cdr3_aa: CASSKGQGLTLNTDTQYF
v_call: TRBV27; j_call: TRBJ1-6; d_call: .; cdr3_aa: CASSESGAYNSPLHF
v_call: TRBV7-2; j_call: TRBJ2-1; d_call: .; cdr3_aa: CASSFLRGLLNEQFF
v_call: TRBV5-8; j_call: TRBJ2-2; d_call: .; cdr3_aa: CASSSHRGGTNTGELFF
v_call: TRBV18; j_call: TRBJ1-1; d_call: .; cdr3_aa: CASSPKQGGTEAFF
v_call: TRBV6-2/TRBV6-3; j_call: TRBJ2-7; d_call: .; cdr3_aa: CASSYDRNYEQYF